Following are 16 T cell receptor beta chains from one sample sequenced in a study of T cell repertoires in cytomegalovirus infection. MiXCR, run by TCRdb on the reads, gives a single entry per CDR3 protein. The sample shows almost 90,000 distinct CDR3 sequences, 25% to 30% of them seen only once. These receptors have no known antigen. Material: CD8+ T cells from cultured PBMCs, obtained from culture after CMV antigen stimulation. The receptors here all came from a human donor in good health (CMV status not recorded). Some clones in this sample may be carry-over from other donors' samples.

This clonotype appeared many times. The rearrangement joins TRBV7-8 to TRBJ2-1, with no clear D. The germline gives CDR1 SGHVS, CDR2 FQNEAQ. The CDR3 runs 11 residues. V lost 3 bases, J lost 6 bases, and 3 bases lay in between. The CDR3, as DNA: TGTGCCAGCAGCTTGTTCAATGAGCAGTTCTTC. Its protein product is CASSLFNEQFF.

The rearrangement uses TRBV27 and TRBJ1-5; D not certain. The CDR3 extends over 13 amino acids. Per the germline V gene, CDR1 is MNHEY and CDR2 is SMNVEV (reference sequence). Trimming removed 10 bases at V and 3 bases at J, with 13 bases between. The CDR3 DNA sequence: TGTGCCACCGCGCCCAGCGCCAATCAGCCCCAGCATTTT. It encodes CATAPSANQPQHF.

In this sample, this clonotype turned up a few times. The chain links TRBV19 to TRBJ2-1; 12 bases align to TRBD2. The CDR3 has 15 residues. Germline values: CDR1 LNHDA, CDR2 SQIVND (reference sequence). V lost 3 bases and J lost 7; bases outside the gene matches: 4. The CDR3 coding sequence is TGTGCCAGTAGTATTACTAGCGGGGGGAGTAATGAGCAGTTCTTC. Protein sequence: CASSITSGGSNEQFF.

V and J are TRBV6-5 and TRBJ2-2; D unresolved. This CDR3 comprises 14 residues. Germline CDR1 MNHEY, CDR2 SVGAGI. The V gene lost 2 bases and the J gene lost 0 bases, with 4 bases spanning the gap. DNA for the CDR3: TGTGCCAGCAGTTACAACCCGAACACCGGGGAGCTGTTTTTT. Its translation is CASSYNPNTGELFF.

The V call is TRBV7-9, the J call TRBJ1-2, with TRBD1 identical over 7 bases. After removal of 0 bases from V and 6 bases from J, the junction contained 10 bases not matched to a gene. This CDR3 spans 16 amino acids. Germline values: CDR1 SEHNR, CDR2 FQNEAQ (reference sequence). The CDR3 bases are TGTGCCAGCAGCTTAGCTGGGGGACAGCCGTTTGATGGCTACACCTTC. This gives the protein CASSLAGGQPFDGYTF.

This clonotype has just a few counts. This sequence joins TRBV7-2 and TRBJ1-1; D might be TRBD1 (5 bases). Trimming removed 8 bases at V and 5 bases at J, with 15 bases between. Per the germline V gene, CDR1 is SGHTA and CDR2 is FQGNSA. The CDR3 consists of 13 residues. The CDR3 is CASGRGGTTEAFF. CDR3 coding DNA: TGTGCCAGCGGGCGGGGGGGTACGACTGAAGCTTTCTTT. Complete variable domain (other parts from reference TRBV7-2 and TRBJ1-1): GAGVSQSPSNKVTEKGKDVELRCDPISGHTALYWYRQSLGQGLEFLIYFQGNSAPDKSGLPSDRFSAERTGGSVSTLTIQRTQQEDSAVYLCASGRGGTTEAFFGQGTRLTVV.

V is TRBV20-1 and J is TRBJ2-7; the match to TRBD1 covers 7 bases. Germline CDR1 reads DFQATT; CDR2 reads SNEGSKA (reference sequence). The CDR3 contains 13 residues. V shed 3 bases, J shed 4 bases, and the junction held 6 bases outside the gene matches. CDR3 sequence reads: CSASTGQFYEQYF. The CDR3 DNA follows: TGCAGTGCTAGCACGGGACAGTTTTACGAGCAGTACTTC.

The V gene is TRBV2, the J gene TRBJ1-5; D unclear. CDR1 is SNHLY and CDR2 is FYNNEI in the germline V gene. Trimming shortened V by 6 bases and J by 3 bases, and 15 bases separated the two germline ends. CDR3 length equals 15 residues. CDR3 in amino acids: CASRGGRVNNQPQHF. Written as DNA, the CDR3 is TGTGCCAGCAGGGGAGGGAGGGTCAACAATCAGCCCCAGCATTTT.

This clonotype was seen only a few times. The rearrangement uses TRBV12-3 or TRBV12-4 and TRBJ1-2; TRBD1 matches at 9 bases. The CDR3 length is 17 residues. With V trimmed by 2 bases and J by 10 bases, 17 bases remained unmatched. In nucleotides, the CDR3 is TGTGCCAGCAGTTTATTCCGGGACAGGGCTTACCTTCCTACCTACACCTTC. Protein sequence: CASSLFRDRAYLPTYTF.

This clonotype has just a few counts. The chain is built from TRBV19 and TRBJ1-1; tentative D call: TRBD1 (5 bases). CDR1 and CDR2 (germline): LNHDA, SQIVND (reference sequence). The CDR3 consists of 13 residues. Trimming pared 3 bases from V and 4 bases from J, leaving 9 bases between. As DNA, the CDR3 is TGTGCCAGTAGTATTTTGGGGGGCACTGAAGCTTTCTTT. It yields the protein CASSILGGTEAFF.

J is TRBJ1-1 and V is TRBV28, with TRBD1 matching over 8 bases. Losses at the gene ends were 2 bases for V and 6 bases for J; bases not matched to a gene: 5. CDR1 is MDHEN and CDR2 is SYDVKM in the germline V gene. The CDR3 has 14 residues. The CDR3 DNA sequence: TGTGCCAGCAGTTTACTACAGGGGGGCGCTGAAGCTTTCTTT. Protein: CASSLLQGGAEAFF.

V usage is TRBV4-1 and J usage is TRBJ2-7; no definite D call. V dropped 1 base and J dropped 3 bases, with 7 bases sitting between them. Germline CDR1 reads MGHRA; CDR2 reads YSYEKL. CDR3 length equals 13 residues. CDR3 sequence (DNA): TGCGCCAGCAGCCAAGTGGGGTTCTACGAGCAGTACTTC. It specifies CASSQVGFYEQYF.

This clonotype was seen at least ten times. The rearrangement uses TRBV7-9 and TRBJ1-1; D unresolved. This CDR3 region has 13 residues. CDR1 is SEHNR and CDR2 is FQNEAQ in the germline V gene (reference sequence). V lost 5 bases to trimming and J lost 6 bases, with 13 bases between them. In DNA, the CDR3 is TGTGCCAGCAGCCCACCGCGATTAGCTGAAGCTTTCTTT. This encodes CASSPPRLAEAFF.

V and J are TRBV19 and TRBJ2-2; no reliable D call. Trimming left V 5 bases short and J 1 base short, with 8 bases between. The CDR3 contains 14 residues. Germline assignment: CDR1 LNHDA and CDR2 SQIVND (reference sequence). As DNA, the CDR3 is TGTGCCAGTAGTGTGGACGGGAACACCGGGGAGCTGTTTTTT. Protein: CASSVDGNTGELFF.

This clonotype was seen many times. This sequence joins TRBV24-1 and TRBJ1-2; D is unresolved. The CDR3 totals 9 residues. CDR1 KGHDR and CDR2 SFDVKD come from the germline V gene. The CDR3 is CAGNYGYTF. Written as DNA, the CDR3 is TGTGCGGGCAACTATGGCTACACCTTC.

This clonotype was counted only a few times. This chain links TRBV7-9 with TRBJ1-5; 9 bases are a match to TRBD1. Looked up from germline, CDR1 is SEHNR and CDR2 is FQNEAQ (reference sequence). This CDR3 is 13 amino acids long. Germline trimming cut 5 bases from V and 7 bases from J; bases unmatched to any gene: 3. CDR3 protein: CASSRQGGQPQHF. CDR3 nucleotides: TGTGCCAGCAGCCGACAGGGGGGCCAGCCCCAGCATTTT.